This is a list of T cell receptor beta chains from one sample in a study of control samples from healthy donors and cancer patients. Data came from immunoSEQ multiplex PCR; TCRdb stores just in-frame clones and leaves some out. The listing records about 190,000 clones. Sequenced: blood. The receptors were sampled from a woman aged 25 to 39 in good health. Both conserved end residues are trimmed from each CDR3.

j_gene	v_gene	CDR3aa
TRBJ2-5	TRBV10-1	ASSDGQGPQETQY
TRBJ2-5	TRBV15	ATSRDTAARN
TRBJ1-3	TRBV18	ASSIDRDGNTIY
TRBJ2-7	TRBV23-1	AAREGIVSSYEQY
TRBJ1-1	TRBV28	ASSLGGLGAEAF
TRBJ2-1	TRBV19	ASRRDYSEQF
TRBJ2-5	TRBV5-4	ASSLRGVQETQY
TRBJ1-3	TRBV30	AWTSSGNTIY
TRBJ2-1	TRBV2	ASRPDPYNEQF
TRBJ1-3	TRBV6-5	ASRETGSGNTIY
TRBJ1-1	TRBV7-3	ASSLSAGMNTEAF
TRBJ1-6	TRBV18	ASSPTGENSPLH
TRBJ1-4	TRBV13	ASSLGQGARADEKLF
TRBJ1-6	TRBV4-2	ASSQGSNRGNSPLH
TRBJ1-1	TRBV28	ASSPSGRATEAF
TRBJ2-2	TRBV2	ASEAREKTGELF
TRBJ2-2	TRBV7-9	ASSLGQSTGELF
TRBJ2-5	TRBV7-9	ASSPQGAQETQY
TRBJ2-3	TRBV7-8	ASSRAGGYTDTQY
TRBJ1-1	TRBV6-5	ASYGGMNTEAF
TRBJ2-5	TRBV30	AWSDVGREVTQY
TRBJ2-5	TRBV5-1	ASSLGLAGGGETQY
TRBJ1-1	TRBV4-3	ASSQDPRPSGRAF
TRBJ2-5	TRBV5-6	ASSLAASGGAETQY
TRBJ1-5	TRBV11-3	ARSPIPPDLQPQH
TRBJ1-3	TRBV19	ASSAHDRGARGNTIY
TRBJ2-1	TRBV28	ASSLFGLAGQNEQF
TRBJ1-5	TRBV19	ASSIGGMKH
TRBJ2-3	TRBV5-1	ASSPRQGPRTDTQY
TRBJ1-4	TRBV7-8	ASSLNAPGGSEKLF
TRBJ1-4	TRBV29-1	SGLDRGEKLF
TRBJ1-1	TRBV4-3	ASSQETPQAGGTF
TRBJ2-7	TRBV5-8	ATQPLREQY
TRBJ1-2	TRBV19	ASKPGGGEYGYT
TRBJ1-2	TRBV27	ASSSSQGFYGYT
TRBJ1-3	TRBV29-1	SVVGWSSGNTIY
TRBJ1-6	TRBV5-1	ASSLESRQGNSPLH
TRBJ1-5	TRBV28	ASSPDGYSNQPQH
TRBJ1-5	TRBV28	ASSPQGANSDQPQH
TRBJ1-2	TRBV6-5	ASITGGGYGYT
TRBJ1-1	TRBV6-5	ASSYVRGRSTEAF
TRBJ2-1	TRBV6-6	ASSSTSGGYNEQF
TRBJ2-5	TRBV2	ASSEAGGQGGTQY
TRBJ2-7	TRBV4-3	ASSQVRGGPYEQY
TRBJ1-2	TRBV7-2	ASSITGGAHGYT
TRBJ2-7	TRBV5-1	ASSPTGPGYEQY
TRBJ2-1	TRBV1	TSSQGQGIKRGTEQF
TRBJ2-3	TRBV5-4	ASSLGFLVGADTQY
TRBJ2-2	TRBV5-1	ASSTPSPGLASGELF
TRBJ2-3	TRBV5-1	ASCRRGLTDTQY
TRBJ1-1	TRBV1	TSSHRTGNTEAF
TRBJ1-5	TRBV27	ASSLSRRGGEQPQH
TRBJ1-1	TRBV11-2	ASSPTGLGGTEAF
TRBJ1-1	TRBV7-2	ASSPYGRTEAF